The entry below gives a single TCR beta chain sequence along with its context. What it binds is not known. The sample contains more than one DNA sequence encoding this CDR3. The entry originates in a study of OX40 agonist ivuxolimab in advanced cancers. Overall study results and limits: Among the lowest levels of clonal expansion were found in partial responders at 0.1-3.0 mg/kg. The study observed clonal expansion of CD4+ and CD8+ blood T cells by week 6 at 0.1 to 3.0 mg/kg.

The data were produced by immunoSEQ multiplex PCR, yet TCRdb's version contains in-frame clones alone and is incomplete. The table records some 40,000 clones, approximately 80% of them present only once. The V end lost 0 bases, the J end lost 1 base, and 5 bases lay between the germline ends. Germline assignment: CDR1 SGDLS and CDR2 YYNGEE. This CDR3 comprises 15 residues. The sequencing here drew on CD4+ or CD8+ T cells sorted from blood, taken in a trial of the OX40 agonist ivuxolimab. This receptor was obtained from an adult with an advanced solid tumor such as melanoma, head and neck, liver or kidney cancer. The chain recombines TRBV9 with TRBJ2-6; D uncertain. The CDR3 DNA reads TGTGCCAGCAGCGTAGGTCGATCTGGGGCCAACGTCCTGACTTTC. This codes for CASSVGRSGANVLTF.